This TCR beta chain was recorded in a study of T-cell memory formation after mild COVID-19. Turning to the study itself: Most TCR clusters belonged to a single donor. Study outcomes and limitations: There was a balanced CD4/CD8 profile in clones contracting day 15 to 85, and later expanders leaned CD4+.

V lost 0 bases and J lost 5, with 13 bases in between. CDR1 and CDR2 from the germline V gene are SGHRS and YFSETQ. The CDR3 totals 15 residues. This clonotype appeared a few times. Its cognate antigen is unknown. TCRdb independently ran MiXCR on the 5' RACE reads; one entry per CDR3 protein. The sample records around 410,000 distinct CDR3 sequences, 20% to 30% being singletons. The chain carries TRBV5-1 and TRBJ2-3; D is perhaps TRBD1 (5 bases). The sample comprised PBMCs or a T cell subset sorted from them (not recorded which). The receptor's source is an adult woman who had mild COVID-19 (a few samples of this study predate the infection). Cell type and time point are not known. The CDR3 sequence is CASSLETVGRDTQYF. The CDR3 coding sequence is TGCGCCAGCAGCTTGGAGACAGTGGGGCGAGATACGCAGTATTTT.